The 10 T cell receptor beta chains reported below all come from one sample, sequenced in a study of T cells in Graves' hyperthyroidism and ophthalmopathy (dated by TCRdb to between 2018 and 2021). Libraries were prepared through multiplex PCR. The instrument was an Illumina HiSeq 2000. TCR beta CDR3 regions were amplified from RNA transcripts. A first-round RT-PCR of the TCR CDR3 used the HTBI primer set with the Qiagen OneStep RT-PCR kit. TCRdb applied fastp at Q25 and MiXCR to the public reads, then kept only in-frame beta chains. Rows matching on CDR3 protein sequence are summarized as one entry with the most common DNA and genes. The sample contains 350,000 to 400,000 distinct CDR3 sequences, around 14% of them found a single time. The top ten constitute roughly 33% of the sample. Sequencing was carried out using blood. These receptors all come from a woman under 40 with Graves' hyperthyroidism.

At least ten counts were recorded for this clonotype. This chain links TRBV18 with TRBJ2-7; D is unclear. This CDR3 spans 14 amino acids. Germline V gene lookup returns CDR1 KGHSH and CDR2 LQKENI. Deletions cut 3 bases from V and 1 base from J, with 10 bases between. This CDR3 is CASSPGLDSYEQYF. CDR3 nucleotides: TGTGCCAGCTCACCGGGTCTTGATTCCTACGAGCAGTACTTC.

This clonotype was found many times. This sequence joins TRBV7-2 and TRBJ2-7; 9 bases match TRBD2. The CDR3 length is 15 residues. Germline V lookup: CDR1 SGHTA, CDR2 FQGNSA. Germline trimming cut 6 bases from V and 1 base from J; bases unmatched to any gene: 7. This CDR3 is CASSSASGTSYEQYF. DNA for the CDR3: TGTGCCAGCAGTTCGGCTAGCGGGACATCCTACGAGCAGTACTTC.

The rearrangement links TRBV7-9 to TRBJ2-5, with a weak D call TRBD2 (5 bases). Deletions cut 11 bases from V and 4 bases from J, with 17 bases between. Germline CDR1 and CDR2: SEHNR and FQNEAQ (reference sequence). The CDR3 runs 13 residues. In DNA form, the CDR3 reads TGTGCCGTAGGCGGCGGGTTGGCAGAGACCCAGTACTTC. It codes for CAVGGGLAETQYF. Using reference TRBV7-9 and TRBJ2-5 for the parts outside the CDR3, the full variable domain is DTGVSQNPRHKITKRGQNVTFRCDPISEHNRLYWYRQTLGQGPEFLTYFQNEAQLEKSRLLSDRFSAERPKGSFSTLEIQRTEQGDSAMYLCAVGGGLAETQYFGPGTRLLVL.

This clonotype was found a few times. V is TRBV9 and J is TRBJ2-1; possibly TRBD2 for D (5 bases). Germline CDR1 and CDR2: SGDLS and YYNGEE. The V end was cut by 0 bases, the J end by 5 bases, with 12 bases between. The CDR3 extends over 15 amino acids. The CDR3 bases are TGTGCCAGCAGCGTAGGAAGCGGAACCCACAATGAGCAGTTCTTC. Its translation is CASSVGSGTHNEQFF.

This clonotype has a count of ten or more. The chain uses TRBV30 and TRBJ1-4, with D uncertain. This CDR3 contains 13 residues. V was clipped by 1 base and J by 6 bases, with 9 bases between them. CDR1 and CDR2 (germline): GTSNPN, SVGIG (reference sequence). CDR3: CAWSEDGYEKLFF. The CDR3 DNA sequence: TGTGCCTGGAGTGAGGACGGCTATGAAAAACTGTTTTTT.

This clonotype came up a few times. The CDR3 DNA follows: TGTGCCAGCAGTAGGGAAGGGGGGCTAGCCAAAAACATTCAGTACTTC. Its protein is CASSREGGLAKNIQYF. The V gene is TRBV6-1, the J gene TRBJ2-4; D tentatively reads TRBD1 or TRBD2 (6 bases each). The CDR3 contains 16 residues. Germline V gene lookup returns CDR1 MNHNS and CDR2 SASEGT. Trimming left V 5 bases short and J 0 bases short, with 14 bases between.

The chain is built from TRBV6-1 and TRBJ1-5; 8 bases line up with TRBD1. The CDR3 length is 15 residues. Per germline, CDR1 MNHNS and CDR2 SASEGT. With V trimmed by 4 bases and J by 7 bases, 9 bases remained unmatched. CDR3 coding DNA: TGTGCCAGCAGTGTGAAGACAGGGGAAAGCCAGCCCCAGCATTTT. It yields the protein CASSVKTGESQPQHF.

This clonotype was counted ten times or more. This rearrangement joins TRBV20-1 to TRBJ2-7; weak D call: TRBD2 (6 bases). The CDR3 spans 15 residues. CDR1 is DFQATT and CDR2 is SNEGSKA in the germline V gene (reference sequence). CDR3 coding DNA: TGCAGGGCCGATATGTCCGGGAGAAAGTCGTACGAGCAGTACTTC. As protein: CRADMSGRKSYEQYF.

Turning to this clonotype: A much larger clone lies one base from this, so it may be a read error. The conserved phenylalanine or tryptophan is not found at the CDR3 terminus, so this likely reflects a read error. The DNA of the CDR3 is TGTGCCAGCAGTGCGGACGGAATCGGGAATGAGCAGTTCTCC. Protein: CASSADGIGNEQFS. This chain connects TRBV2 to TRBJ2-1; D uncertain. V lost 4 bases to trimming and J lost 7 bases, with 14 bases between them. The CDR3 has 14 amino acids. The germline V gene has CDR1 SNHLY and CDR2 FYNNEI.

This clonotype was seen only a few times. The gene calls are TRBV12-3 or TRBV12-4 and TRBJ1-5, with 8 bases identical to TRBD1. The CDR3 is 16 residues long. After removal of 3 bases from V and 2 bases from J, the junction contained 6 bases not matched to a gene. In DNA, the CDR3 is TGTGCCAGCAGTTTCCAACAGGGGGGCGGCAATCAGCCCCAGCATTTT. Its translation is CASSFQQGGGNQPQHF.